This is a list of T cell receptor beta chains from one sample in a study of glioma-infiltrating T cells after dendritic cell vaccination. Produced via immunoSEQ multiplex PCR; TCRdb's table is partial and in-frame only. The data contain 70,000 to 95,000 clones, roughly 91% of them singletons. The sample consisted of blood, taken after dendritic cell vaccination. Source of these receptors: a human donor with glioblastoma. Each CDR3 is given with its conserved first and last residue. A D gene is named only where the DNA matches it firmly. Not every row has a clone size; where given, it reads once, few, many or a size class.

abundance,j_gene,d_gene,v_gene,CDR3nt,CDR3aa
NA,TRBJ2-1,TRBD2,TRBV15,TGTGCCACCAGCAGACAGCGGGGGCCGGGACCTGGAAATGAGCAGTTCTTC,CATSRQRGPGPGNEQFF
NA,TRBJ2-3,TRBD2,TRBV4-3,TGCGCCAGCAGCCAATCACCGGGAGTAGCGGGGGCCACAGATACGCAGTATTTT,CASSQSPGVAGATDTQYF
once,TRBJ2-5,TRBD1,TRBV29-1,TGCAGCGTTGCAGGGGGTGGGGAGACCCAGTACTTC,CSVAGGGETQYF
once,TRBJ1-1,NA,TRBV18,TGTGCCAGCTCACCGCCCTCCGGTGCTGAAGCTTTCTTT,CASSPPSGAEAFF
NA,TRBJ2-1,TRBD2,TRBV27,TGTGCCAGCAGTTTTGGCGGGAGGAGTCCCAATGAGCAGTTCTTC,CASSFGGRSPNEQFF
few,TRBJ1-3,NA,TRBV30,TGTGCCTGGAGTGAAACAGGAAACACCATATATTTT,CAWSETGNTIYF
NA,TRBJ2-7,NA,TRBV18,TGTGCCAGCTCACTGAGCGGTACCTACGAGCAGTACTTC,CASSLSGTYEQYF
few,TRBJ1-4,NA,TRBV2,TGTGCCAGCGAGGCCGCAACTAATGAAAAACTGTTTTTT,CASEAATNEKLFF
NA,TRBJ2-1,NA,TRBV5-8,TGTGCCAGCAAGGGGTCCCTTTTAAGCTCCTACAATGAGCAGTTCTTC,CASKGSLLSSYNEQFF
NA,TRBJ2-7,TRBD1,TRBV4-1,TGCGCCAGCAGCCAATCGGGACAGGGGGCCGACGAGCAGTACTTC,CASSQSGQGADEQYF
NA,TRBJ2-7,TRBD1,TRBV7-7,TGTGCTAGCAGCAAAGGGACAGCGCAAACCTACGAGCAGTACTTC,CASSKGTAQTYEQYF
NA,TRBJ1-4,TRBD1,TRBV5-1,TGCGCCAGCAGTTTGGGACAGTCAGGAGAAAAACTGTTTTTT,CASSLGQSGEKLFF
NA,TRBJ1-1,NA,TRBV6-5,TGTGCCAGCAGTTACTCGACAGGCCTCATGAACACTGAAGCTTTCTTT,CASSYSTGLMNTEAFF
NA,TRBJ1-3,TRBD1,TRBV6-5,TGTGCCAGCAGTCTCAGGGGGCATGGAAACACCATATATTTT,CASSLRGHGNTIYF
NA,TRBJ1-4,NA,TRBV19,TGTGCCAGTAGTACTTGGAGACAGGACCTGAAACTGTTTTTT,CASSTWRQDLKLFF
NA,TRBJ2-2,TRBD1,TRBV7-3,TGTGCCAGCAGCTCGGACAGGGGAACCGGGGAGCTGTTTTTT,CASSSDRGTGELFF
medium-sized,TRBJ2-7,TRBD1,TRBV2,TGTGCCAGCAACCTACAGGGGCGACAATACGAGCAGTACTTC,CASNLQGRQYEQYF
few,TRBJ1-4,TRBD1,TRBV10-1,TGCGCCAGCAGCCCCCGGGACAGCAGGGAAAAACTGTTTTTT,CASSPRDSREKLFF
NA,TRBJ2-2,NA,TRBV11-3,TGTGCCAGCAGTTCCCGAGCTACTAACACCGGGGAGCTGTTTTTT,CASSSRATNTGELFF
few,TRBJ2-1,NA,TRBV19,TGTGCCAGTAGGGGGATAGCGGCCCACAGTGAGCAGTTCTTC,CASRGIAAHSEQFF
NA,TRBJ2-1,NA,TRBV5-6,TGTGCCAGCATCATCGGGGTCTACTACAATGAGCAGTTCTTC,CASIIGVYYNEQFF
NA,TRBJ2-2,TRBD2,TRBV5-1,TGCGCCAGCAGCCTCCTAGCGGGAGTGAACACCGGGGAGCTGTTTTTT,CASSLLAGVNTGELFF
NA,TRBJ1-1,NA,TRBV2,TGTGCCAGCAGTTCCCCCCCGGGTCCTATGAACACTGAAGCTTTCTTT,CASSSPPGPMNTEAFF
NA,TRBJ2-2,TRBD2,TRBV30,TGTGCCTGGAACCGGGGAGGGGCCACCGGGGAGCTGTTTTTT,CAWNRGGATGELFF
NA,TRBJ1-3,NA,TRBV5-1,TGCGCCAGCAGCTCTACAGGAGCCTCTGGAAACACCATATATTTT,CASSSTGASGNTIYF
NA,TRBJ2-1,TRBD2,TRBV29-1,TGCAGCGTTGTAGCGGGGGGATTCAATGAGCAGTTCTTC,CSVVAGGFNEQFF
once,TRBJ2-7,NA,TRBV14,TGTGCCAGCAGCCATGAGGCGAAGCAGTACTTC,CASSHEAKQYF
NA,TRBJ1-1,NA,TRBV20-1,TGCAGTGCTAGAGGAAGACAGGAAGCTTTCTTT,CSARGRQEAFF
NA,TRBJ2-2,TRBD2,TRBV5-1,TGCGCCAGCAGCCCTTTAGCGGGGGGATTGAACACCGGGGAGCTGTTTTTT,CASSPLAGGLNTGELFF
NA,TRBJ2-7,NA,TRBV7-3,TGTGCCAGCAGTCTCAGTCGGGGGGCCGAGCAGTACTTC,CASSLSRGAEQYF
NA,TRBJ2-1,TRBD1,TRBV5-1,TGCGCCAGCAGCCAGCAGACAGGGGGTACCTACAATGAGCAGTTCTTC,CASSQQTGGTYNEQFF
NA,TRBJ1-2,NA,TRBV6-5,TGTGCCAGCAGTTACTCGGGCAGGGGTGAAGGCTACACCTTC,CASSYSGRGEGYTF
NA,TRBJ2-5,NA,TRBV11-2,TGTGCCAGCAGCCCACGGACTCTCCGGGAGACCCAGTACTTC,CASSPRTLRETQYF
once,TRBJ2-5,TRBD2,TRBV5-5,TGTGCCAGCAGCTTCCTCCGGGAGGGAGAGACCCAGTACTTC,CASSFLREGETQYF
NA,TRBJ2-7,NA,TRBV21-1,TGTGCCAGCAGCAGACCGCGGTTTCTCGCGGGACAGTACTACGAGCAGTACTTC,CASSRPRFLAGQYYEQYF
NA,TRBJ1-6,NA,TRBV7-9,TGTGCCAGCAGCCTTCAGGGTACACCCCTCCACTTT,CASSLQGTPLHF
NA,TRBJ2-1,NA,TRBV2,TGTGCCAGCAGTGGCCGGGACAAAGCGGCCAATGAGCAGTTCTTC,CASSGRDKAANEQFF
NA,TRBJ2-7,TRBD1,TRBV5-1,TGCGCCAGCAGCCTAAACACAGGGGACTACGAGCAGTACTTC,CASSLNTGDYEQYF
NA,TRBJ2-1,NA,TRBV27,TGTGCCAGCAGTTTATCGATCGGGTTATGGGAGCAGTTCTTC,CASSLSIGLWEQFF
NA,TRBJ2-1,NA,TRBV11-2,TGTGCCAGCAGCGTTGCTAGCAATGAGCAGTTCTTC,CASSVASNEQFF
NA,TRBJ1-1,NA,TRBV6-1,TGTGCCAGCACTCGTTCCGGGATGACTGAAGCTTTCTTT,CASTRSGMTEAFF
NA,TRBJ1-1,NA,TRBV28,TGTGCCAGCACCTCCTCCGAGACAGGATTGTCGTTGGCTGAAGCTTTCTTT,CASTSSETGLSLAEAFF
NA,TRBJ2-3,NA,TRBV7-9,TGTGCCAGCAGCTTAGGAGTCTCCACAGATACGCAGTATTTT,CASSLGVSTDTQYF
few,TRBJ1-1,NA,TRBV2,TGTGCCAGCACCCCCATAGAGGACACTGAAGCTTTCTTT,CASTPIEDTEAFF
NA,TRBJ2-2,NA,TRBV5-1,TGCGCCAGCAGCTTGGAAGGAGGTCGGAACACCGGGGAGCTGTTTTTT,CASSLEGGRNTGELFF
once,TRBJ1-4,TRBD1,TRBV9,TGTGCCAGCAGCGTAGCCGGGACAGGGGATGAAAAACTGTTTTTT,CASSVAGTGDEKLFF
NA,TRBJ1-4,NA,TRBV5-1,TGCGCCAGCAGCTTCGGATACGGGGAAGAAAAACTGTTTTTT,CASSFGYGEEKLFF
once,TRBJ1-2,NA,TRBV5-8,TGTGCCAGCAGCTTTTACGAGAGACTTAACTATGGCTACACCTTC,CASSFYERLNYGYTF
NA,TRBJ2-2,TRBD2,TRBV11-3,TGTGCCAGCAGGGTACTAGCGGGAGAAACCGGGGAGCTGTTTTTT,CASRVLAGETGELFF
NA,TRBJ1-2,NA,TRBV5-4,TGTGCCAGCAGCACCCGGGAGGGGGGTTTTTTTGGCTACACCTTC,CASSTREGGFFGYTF
once,TRBJ2-7,TRBD1,TRBV5-1,TGCGCCAGCAGCTTGGTAGCCGGGACAGTAGTAGCCTACGAGCAGTACTTC,CASSLVAGTVVAYEQYF
few,TRBJ1-5,NA,TRBV6-5,TGTGCCAGCAGTTACGTCGGGAGCAATCAGCCCCAGCATTTT,CASSYVGSNQPQHF
NA,TRBJ2-2,NA,TRBV18,TGTGCCAGCTCACCAGGAGCGGACACCGGGGAGCTGTTTTTT,CASSPGADTGELFF
NA,TRBJ1-5,NA,TRBV2,TGTGCCAGCAACCTCCGTGGGGGAGGCTATCAGCCCCAGCATTTT,CASNLRGGGYQPQHF
NA,TRBJ1-6,NA,TRBV13,TGTGCCAGCAGCCCTCAGGGCGTTTCACCCCTCCACTTT,CASSPQGVSPLHF
once,TRBJ2-5,TRBD1,TRBV28,TGTGCCAGCAGCCCGAGACAGGGGACAAGGGGCCAGTACTTC,CASSPRQGTRGQYF